These 24 T cell receptor beta chains originate from one sample sequenced in a study of T cell responses to AZD1222 COVID-19 vaccine. Libraries were prepared by immunoSEQ multiplex PCR; TCRdb keeps only in-frame clonotypes and omits some of them. Seen here are approximately 200,000 clones, roughly nine tenths observed once, and the top ten hold 3% to 4%. The sample consisted of peripheral blood, taken 28 days after the second AZD1222 dose. The source is an adult who received the AZD1222 COVID-19 vaccine.

The chain uses TRBV10-3 and TRBJ2-7; no definite D call. With 0 bases removed from V and 1 base from J, the gap between germline ends came to 1 base. This CDR3 has 12 amino acids. From germline, CDR1 is ENHRY and CDR2 SYGVKD. The CDR3 region has the DNA TGTGCCATCAGTGAGTCGTCCTACGAGCAGTACTTC. Amino acids: CAISESSYEQYF.

This rearrangement joins TRBV11-3 to TRBJ2-2; 7 bases align to TRBD2. V dropped 7 bases and J dropped 4; count of bases not matched to a gene: 6. Germline CDR1 is SGHNT and CDR2 is YENEEA. The CDR3 runs to 14 residues. CDR3 sequence (DNA): TGTGCCAGCAACCGACTAGCAGCCACCGGGGAGCTGTTTTTT. Translation: CASNRLAATGELFF.

V usage is TRBV19 and J usage is TRBJ2-7; D remains unclear. This CDR3 contains 13 residues. With 2 bases removed from V and 7 bases from J, the gap between germline ends came to 12 bases. Germline V gene lookup returns CDR1 LNHDA and CDR2 SQIVND (reference sequence). The CDR3 here is CASSIFFGVEQYF. The CDR3 DNA reads TGTGCCAGTAGTATATTTTTTGGGGTTGAGCAGTACTTC.

The chain uses TRBV19 and TRBJ1-4, with a tentative D call TRBD1 (5 bases). CDR3 length equals 13 residues. The germline V gene has CDR1 LNHDA and CDR2 SQIVND (reference sequence). V gave up 5 bases and J gave up 10 bases, with 14 bases separating them. This CDR3 is CASSSSGAGKLFF. CDR3 in DNA: TGTGCCAGTAGTTCTTCTGGGGCAGGAAAACTGTTTTTT.

The chain joins TRBV7-8 to TRBJ1-5; the match to TRBD1 covers 9 bases. V was pared by 5 bases and J by 2 bases, with 16 bases of the junction left unmatched. The germline CDR1 and CDR2 sequences are SGHVS and FQNEAQ. The CDR3 consists of 19 residues. The CDR3 is CASSGTGGISPGRNQPQHF. CDR3 nucleotide sequence: TGTGCCAGCAGCGGTACAGGGGGCATTAGCCCAGGTCGCAATCAGCCCCAGCATTTT.

The chain recombines TRBV6-5 with TRBJ2-5, with D possibly TRBD2 on 7 matching bases. This CDR3 region has 15 residues. The V gene's germline CDR1 is MNHEY and CDR2 SVGAGI. Between the trimmed V and J ends, which lost 6 bases and 4 bases, there was a span of 18 bases. In DNA form, the CDR3 reads TGTGCCAGCAGGCTAGGAGGGGGGAGGGGAGAGACCCAGTACTTC. Translating gives CASRLGGGRGETQYF.

This CDR3 is CASSLDTTEAFF. The CDR3 DNA sequence: TGTGCCAGCAGCTTAGATACCACTGAAGCTTTCTTT. The J gene is TRBJ1-1, the V gene TRBV7-9; D call uncertain. The germline V and J ends were trimmed by 1 base and 4 bases, with 4 bases remaining between them. Germline V gene lookup returns CDR1 SEHNR and CDR2 FQNEAQ (reference sequence). This CDR3 contains 12 residues.

Turning to this clone: Other nucleotide sequences from this sample produce the same CDR3. J is TRBJ2-7 and V is TRBV14; D is unresolved. Trimming removed 1 base at V and 2 bases at J, with 0 bases between. The CDR3 runs 11 residues. CDR1 SGHDN and CDR2 FVKESK come from the germline V gene. DNA for the CDR3: TGTGCCAGCAGCCAAGCCTACGAGCAGTACTTC. Amino acid sequence: CASSQAYEQYF.

J is TRBJ2-1 and V is TRBV5-1, with TRBD1 identical over 9 bases. V lost 2 bases, J lost 4 bases, and 7 bases stayed unmatched. Per germline, CDR1 SGHRS and CDR2 YFSETQ. This CDR3 has 16 amino acids. The CDR3 spells CASSLLTGGRYNEQFF. The CDR3 coding sequence is TGCGCCAGCAGCTTACTAACAGGGGGCCGGTACAATGAGCAGTTCTTC. Using reference TRBV5-1 and TRBJ2-1 for the parts outside the CDR3, the full variable domain is KAGVTQTPRYLIKTRGQQVTLSCSPISGHRSVSWYQQTPGQGLQFLFEYFSETQRNKGNFPGRFSGRQFSNSRSEMNVSTLELGDSALYLCASSLLTGGRYNEQFFGPGTRLTVL.

As for this clone: The same CDR3 can be traced to other DNA sequences in this sample. The chain couples TRBV3-1 (or the pseudogene TRBV3-2) to TRBJ1-3, with D unresolved. Germline V gene sequence: CDR1 LGHDT, CDR2 YNNKEL (reference sequence). CDR3 length: 14 residues. V lost 1 base and J lost 2, with 6 bases in between. The CDR3: CASSQAGAGNTIYF. In nucleotides, the CDR3 is TGTGCCAGCAGCCAAGCCGGGGCTGGAAACACCATATATTTT.

The V call is TRBV5-1, the J call TRBJ2-2; no firm D call. Germline V gene sequence: CDR1 SGHRS, CDR2 YFSETQ. The length of the CDR3 is 12 residues. Trimming cost V 5 bases and J 5 bases, with 7 bases left between them. The CDR3 nucleotides read TGCGCCAGCAGGGCTCAGACCGGGGAGCTGTTTTTT. This encodes CASRAQTGELFF. The variable domain in full, completed from reference TRBV5-1 and TRBJ2-2, reads KAGVTQTPRYLIKTRGQQVTLSCSPISGHRSVSWYQQTPGQGLQFLFEYFSETQRNKGNFPGRFSGRQFSNSRSEMNVSTLELGDSALYLCASRAQTGELFFGEGSRLTVL.

The chain carries TRBV5-8 and TRBJ1-2; 11 bases map to TRBD1. Trimming removed 3 bases from V and 7 bases from J; junction bases left unmatched: 11. This CDR3 region has 16 residues. Germline-derived CDR1 and CDR2 are SGHTS and YDEGEE. The CDR3 sequence is CASSSATGTGGSGYTF. The DNA for the CDR3 is TGTGCCAGCAGCTCGGCAACCGGGACAGGGGGATCTGGCTACACCTTC.

The CDR3 is CASSQVPGQTFTGELFF. For the CDR3, the DNA is TGCGCCAGCAGCCAAGTGCCGGGACAGACTTTTACCGGGGAGCTGTTTTTT. This chain links TRBV4-1 with TRBJ2-2; 7 positions match TRBD1. V trimming: 1 base; J trimming: 5 bases; junction bases outside the gene matches: 10. Germline CDR1 MGHRA, CDR2 YSYEKL. The CDR3 contains 17 residues.

The CDR3 DNA follows: TGTGCCAGCAGTGATGAAGCTAATGAAAAACTGTTTTTT. This codes for CASSDEANEKLFF. The chain employs TRBV6-1 and TRBJ1-4; no clear D. The CDR3 has 13 amino acids. Germline V gene data show CDR1 as MNHNS and CDR2 as SASEGT. V lost 3 bases, J lost 3 bases, and 5 bases lay in between.

This clone was seen only a few times. The chain is built from TRBV2 and TRBJ2-3; TRBD1 might be the D (5 bases). This CDR3 is built from 15 residues. Trimming took 6 bases from V and 1 from J, leaving 14 bases between them. The germline V gene has CDR1 SNHLY and CDR2 FYNNEI. The CDR3 loop is CASSDGAVRTDTQYF. The CDR3 bases are TGTGCCAGCAGCGATGGGGCAGTCCGCACAGATACGCAGTATTTT.

V and J are TRBV27 and TRBJ2-7; TRBD2 matches 13 bases. CDR3 length: 14 residues. Per the germline V gene, CDR1 is MNHEY and CDR2 is SMNVEV (reference sequence). V shed 6 bases and J 6 bases; nucleotides not matched to a gene: 5. In DNA, the CDR3 is TGTGCCAGCAGCTCCGGGACTAGCGGGGTCGAGCAGTACTTC. As protein: CASSSGTSGVEQYF.

The chain has TRBV5-1 and TRBJ1-2, with 8 bases lining up with TRBD1. Germline V gene sequence: CDR1 SGHRS, CDR2 YFSETQ. Unmatched junction bases numbered 5, after V lost 5 bases and J lost 2 bases. The CDR3 contains 14 residues. This CDR3 is CASRDWTGNYGYTF. The CDR3 DNA reads TGCGCCAGCAGGGATTGGACAGGGAACTATGGCTACACCTTC. The whole variable domain, filled in from reference TRBV5-1 and TRBJ1-2, reads KAGVTQTPRYLIKTRGQQVTLSCSPISGHRSVSWYQQTPGQGLQFLFEYFSETQRNKGNFPGRFSGRQFSNSRSEMNVSTLELGDSALYLCASRDWTGNYGYTFGSGTRLTVV.

The chain carries TRBV11-2 and TRBJ1-2; TRBD1 matches at 7 bases. V was pared by 5 bases and J by 1 base, with 1 base of the junction left unmatched. The CDR3 sequence is 13 residues long. CDR1 is SGHAT and CDR2 is FQNNGV in the germline V gene. The CDR3 bases are TGTGCCAGCAGCCAGGGGGTTAACTATGGCTACACCTTC. It codes for CASSQGVNYGYTF.

V usage is TRBV30 and J usage is TRBJ1-6; possibly TRBD1 for D (6 bases). The CDR3 runs to 12 residues. V dropped 4 bases and J dropped 9 bases, with 10 bases sitting between them. In germline, CDR1 is GTSNPN, CDR2 SVGIG (reference sequence). The CDR3 DNA follows: TGTGCCTGGAACGGACAGAGTTCACCCCTCCACTTT. This codes for CAWNGQSSPLHF.

The rearrangement joins TRBV14 to TRBJ2-7; D assignment may be TRBD1 or TRBD2 (5 bases each). Trimming shortened V by 5 bases and J by 4 bases, and 6 bases separated the two germline ends. There are 11 residues in the CDR3. Germline values: CDR1 SGHDN, CDR2 FVKESK. The CDR3 region is CASSGGYEQYF. DNA of the CDR3: TGTGCCAGCAGCGGGGGATACGAGCAGTACTTC. The full variable domain, completed using reference TRBV14 and TRBJ2-7, is EAGVTQFPSHSVIEKGQTVTLRCDPISGHDNLYWYRRVMGKEIKFLLHFVKESKQDESGMPNNRFLAERTGGTYSTLKVQPAELEDSGVYFCASSGGYEQYFGPGTRLTVT.

The rearrangement uses TRBV19 and TRBJ1-2; a possible D gene is TRBD1 (6 bases). The ends were cut back, 3 bases at V and 2 bases at J, with 13 bases in the middle. The germline gives CDR1 LNHDA, CDR2 SQIVND (reference sequence). The CDR3 runs to 15 residues. The CDR3: CASSIFRGLNYGYTF. CDR3 in DNA: TGTGCCAGTAGTATTTTTCGGGGGCTAAACTATGGCTACACCTTC.

The chain is built from TRBV6-5 and TRBJ2-7; maybe TRBD1 (7 bases). The CDR3 runs 15 residues. Trimming left V 10 bases short and J 2 bases short, with 21 bases between. Germline CDR1 is MNHEY and CDR2 is SVGAGI. The CDR3 region has the DNA TGTGCCACCAAACAGGGGCCGTCGGGGGCCTACGAGCAGTACTTC. Amino acids: CATKQGPSGAYEQYF.

V usage is TRBV2 and J usage is TRBJ2-2; D gene uncertain. The CDR3 sequence is 15 residues long. CDR1 is SNHLY, CDR2 FYNNEI, per germline. The V and J ends lost 4 bases and 4 bases respectively, with 13 bases between them. Written as DNA, the CDR3 is TGTGCCAGCAGTGGTAGCCAGGTCGGCACCGGGGAGCTGTTTTTT. Translation gives CASSGSQVGTGELFF.

This clone showed up just once. J is TRBJ2-1 and V is TRBV5-4; 8 bases are a match to TRBD2. CDR1 is SGHNT, CDR2 YYREEE, per germline (reference sequence). V trimming: 4 bases; J trimming: 3 bases; junction bases outside the gene matches: 6. CDR3 size: 15 residues. CDR3 in amino acids: CASSPEGLVYNEQFF. For the CDR3, the DNA is TGTGCCAGCAGCCCCGAGGGACTAGTCTACAATGAGCAGTTCTTC.